Many counts were recorded for the clone carrying this TCR beta chain. Its antigen is not identified. This CDR3 spans 12 amino acids. Germline lookup yields CDR1 SGHVS and CDR2 FNYEAQ. Deletions cut 3 bases from V and 9 bases from J, with 9 bases between. TCRdb passed the 5' RACE reads through MiXCR, listing each CDR3 protein once. The data show approximately 520,000 distinct CDR3 sequences, roughly 5.3% seen once. This sample stems from a study of CD8 T cells in ankylosing spondylitis. Study conclusions and caveats: Ankylosing spondylitis blood appeared to be characterized by a TCR beta motif of eight or nine highly homologous variants. Earlier studies detected some motif variants in reactive arthritis synovial fluid and blood. Clones tied to disease were said to be significantly enriched in matched ankylosing spondylitis synovial fluid.

This receptor was obtained from a male donor with ankylosing spondylitis. The V gene is TRBV7-6, the J gene TRBJ1-5; TRBD1 might be the D (5 bases). Sequencing used blood, either unsorted or a sorted T cell fraction (not recorded which). The CDR3 reads CASSFAGGPQHF. The CDR3 DNA follows: TGTGCCAGCAGCTTTGCGGGGGGGCCCCAGCATTTT.